The 8 T cell receptor beta chains below come from one sample, sequenced in a study of blood T cell repertoires in COVID-19 (dated by TCRdb to the early 2020s). Library preparation used the immunoSEQ multiplex PCR assay. TCRdb limited this immuneACCESS table to in-frame rearrangements with V and J called. A share of clones is missing; checked studies link under half to unresolved V genes, and the rest is unexplained. The sample table shows some 80,000 clones, and 79% are seen once. In total, the top ten clones hold less than 5.5% of the sample. The sample comprised peripheral blood. These receptors were taken from a woman older than 75 with active or convalescent COVID-19.

The chain combines TRBV6-6 with TRBJ1-6; no clear D gene. V lost 6 bases, J lost 3 bases, and 6 bases lay in between. The CDR3 covers 13 residues. From germline, CDR1 is MNHNY and CDR2 SVGAGI (reference sequence). The CDR3 is CASRLLYNSPLHF. The CDR3 DNA sequence: TGTGCCAGCAGGCTACTCTATAATTCACCCCTCCACTTT.

This CDR3 reads CASRGRLALSTDTQYF. The CDR3 region has the DNA TGTGCCAGCAGGGGGCGGCTGGCTCTGAGCACAGATACGCAGTATTTT. V is TRBV27 and J is TRBJ2-3, with D perhaps matching TRBD1 (5 bases). The germline V gene encodes CDR1 MNHEY and CDR2 SMNVEV (reference sequence). The V and J ends lost 6 bases and 0 bases respectively, with 16 bases between them. The CDR3 is 16 amino acids.

The V and J genes are TRBV7-3 and TRBJ2-5; TRBD1 aligns across 12 bases. The germline V gene has CDR1 SGHTA and CDR2 FQGTGA. Unmatched junction bases numbered 9, after V lost 5 bases and J lost 5 bases. The CDR3 consists of 16 residues. DNA for the CDR3: TGTGCCAGCAGCCCCCGGGACAGGGGGCTGGGGGAGACCCAGTACTTC. This gives the protein CASSPRDRGLGETQYF.

The chain joins TRBV6-2 or TRBV6-3 to TRBJ1-1; TRBD1 aligns across 11 bases. The germline CDR1 and CDR2 sequences are MNHEY and SVGEGT. The CDR3 is made up of 15 amino acids. Trimming removed 6 bases from V and 5 bases from J; junction bases left unmatched: 8. In DNA, the CDR3 is TGTGCCAGCAGCTTCGGGACAGGGGGGCTTACTGAAGCTTTCTTT. Protein sequence: CASSFGTGGLTEAFF.

J is TRBJ1-1 and V is TRBV7-2; the match to TRBD1 covers 7 bases. CDR1 is SGHTA, CDR2 FQGNSA, per germline. V trimming: 5 bases; J trimming: 1 base; junction bases outside the gene matches: 13. This CDR3 is built from 17 residues. The CDR3 DNA reads TGTGCCAGCAGCGCCCGCCGGGACAGCCTAACGAACACTGAAGCTTTCTTT. Protein: CASSARRDSLTNTEAFF.

The gene calls are TRBV28 and TRBJ1-2; 9 bases map to TRBD1. The CDR3 is 16 residues long. V was clipped by 4 bases and J by 1 base; unmatched bases: 7. Germline V gives CDR1 MDHEN, CDR2 SYDVKM. The CDR3 region is CASSWGQGSINYGYTF. Written as DNA, the CDR3 is TGTGCCAGCAGTTGGGGACAGGGATCCATTAACTATGGCTACACCTTC.

This clone has a handful of counts. This chain links TRBV5-1 with TRBJ2-1; no definite D call. This CDR3 has 12 residues. V was trimmed by 5 bases and J by 3 bases, leaving 6 bases between them. From germline, CDR1 is SGHRS and CDR2 YFSETQ. The CDR3 DNA follows: TGCGCCAGCAGAAACAACTACAATGAGCAGTTCTTC. The encoded protein is CASRNNYNEQFF.

CDR3 sequence: CATSIGRQGAFF. The CDR3 DNA is TGTGCCACTTCAATAGGTCGGCAGGGAGCTTTCTTT. The rearrangement joins TRBV15 to TRBJ1-1; possibly TRBD1 for D (5 bases). CDR1 and CDR2 (germline): LNHNV, YYDKDF (reference sequence). With 9 bases removed from V and 10 bases from J, the gap between germline ends came to 18 bases. The CDR3 length is 12 residues.